Below, one T cell receptor (beta chain) is given with its context. This table comes from immunoSEQ multiplex PCR, and its TCRdb copy is limited to in-frame clones, with some not included. The sample records about 38,000 clones, around 83% being singletons. This entry belongs to a study of control samples from healthy donors and cancer patients. The CDR3 runs 18 residues. CDR1 and CDR2 from the germline V gene are LGHDT and YNNKEL (reference sequence). V gave up 0 bases and J gave up 2 bases; unmatched junction bases: 7. The rearrangement links TRBV3-1 (or the pseudogene TRBV3-2) to TRBJ1-4, with 9 bases identical to TRBD1. The sequenced sample was PBMCs. The clonotype originates from a woman in her fifties or sixties with lung cancer. CDR3 bases: TGTGCCAGCAGCCAAGAGGGGACAGGGTTTTCTACTAATGAAAAACTGTTTTTT. This sequence encodes CASSQEGTGFSTNEKLFF.